The present entry profiles one TCR beta chain with its context. Antigen specificity is unknown. This entry belongs to a study of cytomegalovirus exposure and HLA in healthy donors. General study findings and limits: Relative to the approximately 700-donor mean, N-insertions were reportedly fewer in an Asian-associated ancestry cluster in a later analysis. According to an earlier analysis, most TCR beta V segments yielded productive rearrangements about 90% or about 30% of the time. Sequencing depth across donors, presence/absence analyses assumed, was roughly uniform. Accounts indicate the classifier identified cytomegalovirus status with strong specificity and sensitivity.

This CDR3 contains 17 residues. This PCR relied on a set of 60 Vbeta primers and 13 Jbeta primers. The table came from immunoSEQ multiplex PCR; TCRdb's copy has only in-frame clones and leaves some out. Of approximately 100,000 clones detected, 85% appear once; the ten largest clones hold nearly 7.5%. The chain combines TRBV21-1 with TRBJ1-5. TRBV21-1 is annotated as a pseudogene. Sequenced: PBMCs. This clonotype was obtained from a man in his forties in good health and CMV-seropositive. The DNA of the CDR3 is TGTGCCAGCAGCAAGTGGAAGCCCCGGGGGAGCAATCAGCCCCAGCATTTT. Protein sequence: CASSKWKPRGSNQPQHF.